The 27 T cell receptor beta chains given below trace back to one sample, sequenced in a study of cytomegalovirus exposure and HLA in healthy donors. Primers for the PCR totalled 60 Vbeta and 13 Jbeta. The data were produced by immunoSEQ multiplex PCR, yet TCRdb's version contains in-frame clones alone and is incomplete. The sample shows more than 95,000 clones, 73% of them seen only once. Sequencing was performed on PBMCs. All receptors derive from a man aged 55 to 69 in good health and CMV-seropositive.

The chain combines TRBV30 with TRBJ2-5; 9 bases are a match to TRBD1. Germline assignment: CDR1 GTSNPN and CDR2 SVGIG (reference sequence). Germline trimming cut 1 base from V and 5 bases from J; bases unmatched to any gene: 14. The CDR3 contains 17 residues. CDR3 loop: CAWSDPGQGRQGETQYF. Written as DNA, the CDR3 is TGTGCCTGGAGTGATCCGGGACAGGGACGACAAGGGGAGACCCAGTACTTC.

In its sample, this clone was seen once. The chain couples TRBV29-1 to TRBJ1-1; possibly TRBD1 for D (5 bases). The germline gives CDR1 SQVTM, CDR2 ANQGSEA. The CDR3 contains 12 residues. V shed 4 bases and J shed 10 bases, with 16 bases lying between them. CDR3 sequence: CSVGGGTVAAFF. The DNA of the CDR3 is TGCAGCGTTGGCGGGGGAACAGTTGCAGCTTTCTTT.

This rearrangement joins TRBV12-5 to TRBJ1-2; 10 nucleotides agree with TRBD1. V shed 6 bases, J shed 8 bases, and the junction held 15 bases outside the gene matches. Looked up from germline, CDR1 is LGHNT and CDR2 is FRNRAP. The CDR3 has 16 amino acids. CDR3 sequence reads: CASGPTGGAPRAGYTF. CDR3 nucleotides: TGTGCTAGTGGCCCGACAGGGGGCGCACCCCGGGCAGGCTACACCTTC.

CDR3 DNA sequence: TGCGCCAGCAGCCAAGATCATGGACAGGGGGCGGATACGCAGTATTTT. This sequence encodes CASSQDHGQGADTQYF. The chain joins TRBV4-1 to TRBJ2-3; TRBD1 agrees at 11 bases. J was trimmed by 6 bases and V by 0 bases; bases with no gene match: 5. The CDR3 spans 16 residues. Germline CDR1 reads MGHRA; CDR2 reads YSYEKL.

This chain's CDR3 is CASSPLPTGDEYEQYF. The DNA for the CDR3 is TGCGCCAGCAGCCCACTCCCGACAGGGGATGAATACGAGCAGTACTTC. The rearrangement uses TRBV5-1 and TRBJ2-5; 8 bases agree with TRBD1. The DNA end favors TRBJ2-7, so the J call may be wrong. CDR3 size: 16 residues. Germline V gene sequence: CDR1 SGHRS, CDR2 YFSETQ.

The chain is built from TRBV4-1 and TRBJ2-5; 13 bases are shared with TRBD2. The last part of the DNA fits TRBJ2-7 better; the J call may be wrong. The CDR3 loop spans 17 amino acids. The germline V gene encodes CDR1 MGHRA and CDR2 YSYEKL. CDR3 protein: CASSRGLAGVSSYEQYF. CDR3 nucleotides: TGCGCCAGCAGCCGCGGACTAGCGGGGGTGAGCTCCTACGAGCAGTACTTC.

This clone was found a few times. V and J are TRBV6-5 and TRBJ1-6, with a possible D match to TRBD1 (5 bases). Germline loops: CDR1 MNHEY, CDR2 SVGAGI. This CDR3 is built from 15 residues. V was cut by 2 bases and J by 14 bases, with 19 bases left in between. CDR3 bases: TGTGCCAGCAGTTACCAGGGACTGAGTTCAGGGACCCTCCACTTT. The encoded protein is CASSYQGLSSGTLHF.

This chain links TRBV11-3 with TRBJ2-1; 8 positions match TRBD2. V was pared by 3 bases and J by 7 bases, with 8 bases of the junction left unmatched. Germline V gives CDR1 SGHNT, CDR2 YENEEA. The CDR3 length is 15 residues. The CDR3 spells CASSFGLAGLNEQFF. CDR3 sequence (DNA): TGTGCCAGCAGCTTTGGGTTAGCGGGATTAAATGAGCAGTTCTTC.

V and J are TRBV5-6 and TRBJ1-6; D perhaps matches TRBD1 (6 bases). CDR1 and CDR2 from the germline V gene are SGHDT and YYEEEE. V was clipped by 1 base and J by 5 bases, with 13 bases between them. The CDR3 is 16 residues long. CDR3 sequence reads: CASSLFGTGNNSPLHF. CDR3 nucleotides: TGTGCCAGCAGCTTGTTCGGAACAGGGAATAATTCACCCCTCCACTTT.

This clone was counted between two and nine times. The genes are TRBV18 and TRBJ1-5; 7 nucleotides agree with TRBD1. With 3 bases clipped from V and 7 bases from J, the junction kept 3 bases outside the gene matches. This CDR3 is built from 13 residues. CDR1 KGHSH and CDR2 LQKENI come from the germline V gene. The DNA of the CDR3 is TGTGCCAGCTCACCGGACAGGCAACAGCCCCAGCATTTT. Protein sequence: CASSPDRQQPQHF.

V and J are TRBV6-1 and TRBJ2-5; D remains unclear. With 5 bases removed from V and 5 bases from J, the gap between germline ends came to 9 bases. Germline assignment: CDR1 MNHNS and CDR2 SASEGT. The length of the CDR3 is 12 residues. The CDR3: CASSRSFETQYF. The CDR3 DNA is TGTGCCAGCAGTAGGAGCTTCGAGACCCAGTACTTC.

The DNA for the CDR3 is TGTGCCAGCAGCTCGGGACAAAACTATGGCTACACCTTC. Amino acid sequence: CASSSGQNYGYTF. The chain is built from TRBV7-9 and TRBJ1-2; tentative D call: TRBD1 (6 bases). Trimming shortened V by 4 bases and J by 2 bases, and 8 bases separated the two germline ends. Germline V gene lookup returns CDR1 SEHNR and CDR2 FQNEAQ (reference sequence). The CDR3 is 13 residues long. The variable domain in full, with the rest retrieved from reference TRBV7-9 and TRBJ1-2, is DTGVSQNPRHKITKRGQNVTFRCDPISEHNRLYWYRQTLGQGPEFLTYFQNEAQLEKSRLLSDRFSAERPKGSFSTLEIQRTEQGDSAMYLCASSSGQNYGYTFGSGTRLTVV.

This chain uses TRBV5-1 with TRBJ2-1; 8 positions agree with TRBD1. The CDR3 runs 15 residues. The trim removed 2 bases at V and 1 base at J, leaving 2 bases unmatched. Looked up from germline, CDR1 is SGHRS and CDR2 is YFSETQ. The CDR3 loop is CASSLDRGSYNEQFF. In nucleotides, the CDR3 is TGCGCCAGCAGCTTAGACAGGGGATCCTACAATGAGCAGTTCTTC. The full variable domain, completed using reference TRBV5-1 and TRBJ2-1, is KAGVTQTPRYLIKTRGQQVTLSCSPISGHRSVSWYQQTPGQGLQFLFEYFSETQRNKGNFPGRFSGRQFSNSRSEMNVSTLELGDSALYLCASSLDRGSYNEQFFGPGTRLTVL.

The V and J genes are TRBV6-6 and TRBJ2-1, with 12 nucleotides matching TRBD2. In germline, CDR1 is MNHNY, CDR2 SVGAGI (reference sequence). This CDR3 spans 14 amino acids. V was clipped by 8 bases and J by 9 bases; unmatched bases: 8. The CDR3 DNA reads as TGTGCCAGCGGGGCACTAGCGGGGGGTGGTGAGCAGTTCTTC. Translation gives CASGALAGGGEQFF.

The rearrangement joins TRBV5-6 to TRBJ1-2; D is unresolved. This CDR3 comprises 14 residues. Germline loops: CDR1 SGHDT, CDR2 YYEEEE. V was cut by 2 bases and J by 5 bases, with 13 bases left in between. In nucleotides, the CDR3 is TGTGCCAGCAGCTTAATGTGGGAGGGTTATGGCTACACCTTC. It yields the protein CASSLMWEGYGYTF.

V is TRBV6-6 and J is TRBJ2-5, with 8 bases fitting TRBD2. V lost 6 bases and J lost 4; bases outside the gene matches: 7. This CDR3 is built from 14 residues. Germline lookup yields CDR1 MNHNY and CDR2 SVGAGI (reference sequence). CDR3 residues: CASRRTSGPETQYF. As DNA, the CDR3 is TGTGCCAGCAGGCGCACTAGCGGACCAGAGACCCAGTACTTC.

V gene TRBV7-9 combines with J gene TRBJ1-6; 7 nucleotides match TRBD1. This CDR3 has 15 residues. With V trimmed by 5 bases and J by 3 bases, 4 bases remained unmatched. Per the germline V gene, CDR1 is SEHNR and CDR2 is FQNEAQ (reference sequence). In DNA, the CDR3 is TGTGCCAGCAGCACCGGGGACAGCTATAATTCACCCCTCCACTTT. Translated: CASSTGDSYNSPLHF.

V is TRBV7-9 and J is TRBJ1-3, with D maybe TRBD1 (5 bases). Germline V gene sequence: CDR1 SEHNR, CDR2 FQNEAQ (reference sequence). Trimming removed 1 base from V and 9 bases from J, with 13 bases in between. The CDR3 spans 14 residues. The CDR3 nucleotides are TGTGCCAGCAGCTTAGATCTGCAGGGCGTCACCATATATTTT. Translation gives CASSLDLQGVTIYF.

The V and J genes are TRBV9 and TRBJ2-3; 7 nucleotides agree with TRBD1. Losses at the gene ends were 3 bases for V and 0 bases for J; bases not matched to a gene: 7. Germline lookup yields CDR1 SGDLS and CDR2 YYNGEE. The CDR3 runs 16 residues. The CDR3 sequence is CASSDRGQESTDTQYF. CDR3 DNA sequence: TGTGCCAGCAGCGACCGCGGACAGGAGAGCACAGATACGCAGTATTTT. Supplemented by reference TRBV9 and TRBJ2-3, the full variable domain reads DSGVTQTPKHLITATGQRVTLRCSPRSGDLSVYWYQQSLDQGLQFLIQYYNGEERAKGNILERFSAQQFPDLHSELNLSSLELGDSALYFCASSDRGQESTDTQYFGPGTRLTVL.

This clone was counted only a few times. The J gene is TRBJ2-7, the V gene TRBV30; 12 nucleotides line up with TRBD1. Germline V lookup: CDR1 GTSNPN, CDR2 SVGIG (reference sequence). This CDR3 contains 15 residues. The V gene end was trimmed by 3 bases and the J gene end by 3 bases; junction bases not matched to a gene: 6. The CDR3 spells CAWSRGTGGIYEQYF. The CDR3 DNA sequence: TGTGCCTGGAGCCGAGGGACAGGGGGCATCTACGAGCAGTACTTC.

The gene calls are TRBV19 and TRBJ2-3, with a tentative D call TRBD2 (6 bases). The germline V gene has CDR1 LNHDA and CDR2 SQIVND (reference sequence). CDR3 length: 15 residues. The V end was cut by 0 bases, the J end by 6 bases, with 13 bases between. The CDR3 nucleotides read TGTGCCAGTAGTATAGAACCGGGACTCCCGGATACGCAGTATTTT. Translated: CASSIEPGLPDTQYF.

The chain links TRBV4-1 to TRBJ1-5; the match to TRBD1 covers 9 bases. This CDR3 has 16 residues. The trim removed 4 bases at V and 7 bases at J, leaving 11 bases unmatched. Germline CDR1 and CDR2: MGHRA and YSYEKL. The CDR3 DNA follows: TGCGCCAGCAGCCCCCTAGGGACAGGGAAAGGCCAGCCCCAGCATTTT. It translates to CASSPLGTGKGQPQHF.

CDR3 coding DNA: TGTGCCAGCTCACCACAGGAGGAGATGAACACTGAAGCTTTCTTT. Residues: CASSPQEEMNTEAFF. This chain connects TRBV18 to TRBJ1-1; D remains ambiguous. From germline, CDR1 is KGHSH and CDR2 LQKENI. Trimming shortened V by 1 base and J by 0 bases, and 9 bases separated the two germline ends. The CDR3 extends over 15 amino acids.

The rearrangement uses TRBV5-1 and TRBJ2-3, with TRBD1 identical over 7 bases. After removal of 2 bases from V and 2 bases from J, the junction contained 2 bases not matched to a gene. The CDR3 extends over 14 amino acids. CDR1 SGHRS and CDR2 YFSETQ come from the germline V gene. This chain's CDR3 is CASSFGQDTDTQYF. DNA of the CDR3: TGCGCCAGCAGCTTCGGACAGGACACAGATACGCAGTATTTT.

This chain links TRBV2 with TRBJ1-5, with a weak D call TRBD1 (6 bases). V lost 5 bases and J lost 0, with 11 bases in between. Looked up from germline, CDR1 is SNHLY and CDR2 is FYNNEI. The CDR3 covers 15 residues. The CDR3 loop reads CASSLQGYSNQPQHF. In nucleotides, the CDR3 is TGTGCCAGCAGTTTACAGGGTTATAGCAATCAGCCCCAGCATTTT.

CDR3 region: CASSSGGGEAYEQYF. CDR3 nucleotide sequence: TGTGCCAGCAGTTCGGGAGGGGGAGAAGCCTACGAGCAGTACTTC. V and J are TRBV28 and TRBJ2-7; 8 positions match TRBD2. The CDR3 length is 15 residues. Trimming cost V 4 bases and J 2 bases; bases outside gene matches: 7. CDR1 and CDR2 (germline): MDHEN, SYDVKM.

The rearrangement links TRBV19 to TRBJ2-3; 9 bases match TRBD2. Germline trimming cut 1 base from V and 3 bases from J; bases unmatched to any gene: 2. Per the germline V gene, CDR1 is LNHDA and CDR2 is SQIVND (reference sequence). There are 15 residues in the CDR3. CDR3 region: CASSIGAGGTDTQYF. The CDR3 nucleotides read TGTGCCAGTAGTATAGGAGCGGGGGGTACAGATACGCAGTATTTT. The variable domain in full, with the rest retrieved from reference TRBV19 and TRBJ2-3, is DGGITQSPKYLFRKEGQNVTLSCEQNLNHDAMYWYRQDPGQGLRLIYYSQIVNDFQKGDIAEGYSVSREKKESFPLTVTSAQKNPTAFYLCASSIGAGGTDTQYFGPGTRLTVL.